This TCR beta chain was sequenced in a study of blood T cell repertoires in COVID-19. Study overall: Samples representing acute and convalescent COVID-19 were sourced from the United States, Italy and Spain. Nucleic acid was either cDNA or gDNA, and it came from T cells, B-cell-depleted T cells, or PBMCs.

This CDR3 comprises 15 residues. V was cut by 2 bases and J by 7 bases, with 17 bases left in between. Germline V gives CDR1 SGHTA, CDR2 FQGTGA. Original data processing: Nucleated cell counts were estimated from reference gene primer amplification. The data were produced by immunoSEQ multiplex PCR, yet TCRdb's version contains in-frame clones alone and is incomplete. The D gene and trimming were derived from the DNA, and the V and J assignments and clone size from that table. Altogether 150,000 or so clones are present, approximately 95% being singletons, with the ten largest covering approximately 2%.

The TCR originated in a woman aged 55-69 years with COVID-19, enrolled during active disease. Specimen: peripheral blood. This rearrangement joins TRBV7-3 to TRBJ1-1; no reliable D call. The CDR3 bases are TGTGCCAGCAGCTTATCCCTCGCAGGTCCGAGTGAAGCTTTCTTT. It codes for CASSLSLAGPSEAFF.